This T cell receptor (beta chain) was captured in a study of T cell responses to AZD1222 COVID-19 vaccine (dated by TCRdb to the early 2020s). In the study overall: AZD1222 recipients whose second dose came at about 4 weeks and those whose second dose came at about 12 weeks were combined into one group, since spike-specific TCR depth and breadth did not differ between the two schedules. TCR sequencing covered over 230 trial participants: approximately 200 given two doses of AZD1222 and about 26 given two doses of MenACWY control vaccine. Trial participants were enrolled by age into 18-55, 56-69 and 70-plus year subgroups, with roughly 160, 29 and 62 TCR-sequenced participants respectively. Broader findings and caveats from the paper: Because no samples from the day 14 peak response were available, repertoires could be characterized only after the peak T cell response. A significant rise in spike-specific TCR breadth and depth was observed after two AZD1222 doses relative to day 0 and relative to MenACWY recipients. Most participants were white British and females outnumbered males, and the authors suggested that clonal diversity may have been underestimated. Vaccine-associated CD4 TCRs spanned the whole spike protein, with dominant responses in regions 160-218 and 743-854. In the small 56-69-year group, the increase in depth fell short of significance, most likely because of low power. Conclusions about previously exposed vaccinees were limited because only 5 or 6 AZD1222 recipients were SARS-CoV-2 seropositive at baseline. Epitopes outside the regions mutated in the B.1.351 and B.1.1.7 variants were reportedly recognized by nearly half of the unique spike-specific TCRs.

What the time point label conveys for this sample: baseline before first vaccination. Samples from vaccinated people were obtained from the UK trials COV001 and COV002, which included a single-blind randomized controlled phase 2/3 trial of AZD1222 (ChAdOx1 nCoV-19) in healthy adults. Trial participant PBMC samples were collected at day 0 and day 28 after the second dose for TCRbeta chain sequencing. The CDR3 regions of human TCRbeta chains were analyzed by immunosequencing. The original methods were these. TCRs in the repertoires were compared against a reference library of SARS-CoV-2-specific TCRs that had been generated with the MIRA antigen-specificity platform. Breadth was defined as the fraction of unique TCRs that were SARS-CoV-2-associated. Depth was defined as the fraction of total T cells that were SARS-CoV-2-associated. Using the MIRA data, every spike-specific TCR was mapped to the spike region that the TCR reacted to and assigned to either a CD4 or a CD8 class. Log10-transformed breadth and depth values were compared by one-way ANOVA with Sidak's multiple comparisons tests. TCRdb obtained this table from immuneACCESS and retained in-frame rearrangements with V and J assigned. These tables miss some clones; where compared with another copy, unresolved V genes account for less than half of the shortfall, and the remainder is unexplained. The V and J calls and clone size are taken from that table; D and trimming were inferred from the DNA. The sample table records around 130,000 clones; around 83% of these occur just once. Approximately 12% of the sample belongs to the ten largest clones.

A note on this clone: Its binding antigen is unknown. Base qualities are not at hand, and no much larger clone is one base apart.

The material was peripheral blood, obtained on day 0 of AZD1222 vaccination. This clonotype was obtained from an adult in good health.

The encoded CDR3 is CASMPQGGNQPQHF. Here is the DNA: TGTGCCAGTATGCCACAGGGGGGCAATCAGCCCCAGCATTTT. The rearranged segments are TRBV19 and TRBJ1-5; 8 bases in the junction line up with TRBD1. The germline V gene (reference sequence) sets CDR1 to LNHDA and CDR2 to SQIVND. Here V drops 7 bases and J drops 2 bases, and the junction holds 4 bases not matched to any gene. The CDR3 sequence holds 14 residues, the cysteine and phenylalanine included. Here the CDR3 DNA is all that survives: 42 bases in frame from base 1.